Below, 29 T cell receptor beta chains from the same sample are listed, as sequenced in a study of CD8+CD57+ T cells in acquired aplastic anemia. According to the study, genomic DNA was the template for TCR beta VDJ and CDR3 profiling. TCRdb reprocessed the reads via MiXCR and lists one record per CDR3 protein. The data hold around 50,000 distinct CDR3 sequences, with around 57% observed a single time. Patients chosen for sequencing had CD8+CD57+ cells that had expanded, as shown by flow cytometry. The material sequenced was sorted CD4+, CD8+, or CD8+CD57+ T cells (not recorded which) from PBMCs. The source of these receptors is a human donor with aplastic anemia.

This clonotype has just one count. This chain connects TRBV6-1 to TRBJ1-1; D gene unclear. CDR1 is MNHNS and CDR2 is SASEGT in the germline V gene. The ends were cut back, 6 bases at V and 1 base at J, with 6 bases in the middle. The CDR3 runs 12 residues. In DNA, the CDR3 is TGTGCCAGCAGCCTGACGAACACTGAAGCTTTCTTT. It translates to CASSLTNTEAFF.

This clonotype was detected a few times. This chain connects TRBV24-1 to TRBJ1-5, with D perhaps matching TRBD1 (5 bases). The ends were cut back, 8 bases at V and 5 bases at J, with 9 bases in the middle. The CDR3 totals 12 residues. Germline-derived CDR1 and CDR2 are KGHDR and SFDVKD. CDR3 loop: CATTGIDQPQHF. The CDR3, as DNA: TGTGCCACCACAGGGATCGATCAGCCCCAGCATTTT.

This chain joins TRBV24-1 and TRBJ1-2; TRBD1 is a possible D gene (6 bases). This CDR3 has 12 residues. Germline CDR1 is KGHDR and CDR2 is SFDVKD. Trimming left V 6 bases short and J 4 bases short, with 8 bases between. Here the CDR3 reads CATSQGRYGYTF. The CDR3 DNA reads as TGTGCCACCAGTCAGGGGCGCTATGGCTACACCTTC.

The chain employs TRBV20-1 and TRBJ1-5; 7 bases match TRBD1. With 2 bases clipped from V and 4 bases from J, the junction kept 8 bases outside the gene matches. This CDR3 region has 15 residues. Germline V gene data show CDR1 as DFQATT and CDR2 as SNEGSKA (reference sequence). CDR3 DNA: TGCAGTGCTAGACTCAGACAGGGCACTAATCAGCCCCAGCATTTT. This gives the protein CSARLRQGTNQPQHF.

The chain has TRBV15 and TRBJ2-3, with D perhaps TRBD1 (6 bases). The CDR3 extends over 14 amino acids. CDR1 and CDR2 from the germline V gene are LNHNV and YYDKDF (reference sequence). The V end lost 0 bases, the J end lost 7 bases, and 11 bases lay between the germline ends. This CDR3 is CATSRDGDTNTQYF. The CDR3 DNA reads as TGTGCCACCAGCAGAGATGGGGACACGAATACGCAGTATTTT.

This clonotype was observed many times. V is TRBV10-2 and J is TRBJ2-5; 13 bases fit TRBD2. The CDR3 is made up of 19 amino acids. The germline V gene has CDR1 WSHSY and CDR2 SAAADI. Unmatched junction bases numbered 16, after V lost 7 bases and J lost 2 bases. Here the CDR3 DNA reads TGCGCCAGCAATCCCTCTGGACTAGCGGGGGCCATGGCGCAAGAGACCCAGTACTTC. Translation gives CASNPSGLAGAMAQETQYF.

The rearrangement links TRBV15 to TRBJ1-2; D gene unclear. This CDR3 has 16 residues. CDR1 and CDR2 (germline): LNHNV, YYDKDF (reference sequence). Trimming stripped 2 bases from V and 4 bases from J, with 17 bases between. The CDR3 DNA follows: TGTGCCACCAGCAGATTAGAGAGGCGGTTTGCCTATGGCTACACCTTC. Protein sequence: CATSRLERRFAYGYTF. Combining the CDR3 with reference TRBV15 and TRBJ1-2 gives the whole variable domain DAMVIQNPRYQVTQFGKPVTLSCSQTLNHNVMYWYQQKSSQAPKLLFHYYDKDFNNEADTPDNFQSRRPNTSFCFLDIRSPGLGDTAMYLCATSRLERRFAYGYTFGSGTRLTVV.

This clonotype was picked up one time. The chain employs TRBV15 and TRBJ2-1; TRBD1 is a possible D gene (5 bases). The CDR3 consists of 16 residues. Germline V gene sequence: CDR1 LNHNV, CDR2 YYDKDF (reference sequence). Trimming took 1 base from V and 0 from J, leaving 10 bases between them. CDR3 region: CATSRGGQSSYNEQFF. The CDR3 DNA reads TGTGCCACCAGCAGAGGAGGACAAAGCTCCTACAATGAGCAGTTCTTC.

CDR3 sequence reads: CASSPSGTGGEVTRANVLTF. CDR3 nucleotides: TGTGCCAGCAGCCCCTCCGGGACAGGGGGCGAAGTTACCAGGGCCAACGTCCTGACTTTC. V usage is TRBV4-2 and J usage is TRBJ2-6; 12 nucleotides line up with TRBD1. The CDR3 spans 20 residues. The V gene's germline CDR1 is LGHNA and CDR2 YNFKEQ. With V trimmed by 4 bases and J by 5 bases, 15 bases remained unmatched.

The CDR3 DNA follows: TGTGCCAGCAGTTCCTCTACCACCGGGGAGCTGTTTTTT. Its protein product is CASSSSTTGELFF. This chain joins TRBV7-6 and TRBJ2-2; D call uncertain. Trimming pared 6 bases from V and 4 bases from J, leaving 9 bases between. This CDR3 comprises 13 residues. CDR1 is SGHVS, CDR2 FNYEAQ, per germline.

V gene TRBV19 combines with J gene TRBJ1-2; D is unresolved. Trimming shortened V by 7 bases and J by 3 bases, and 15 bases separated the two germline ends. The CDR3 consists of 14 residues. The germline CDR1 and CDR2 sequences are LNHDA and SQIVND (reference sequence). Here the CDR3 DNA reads TGTGCCAGTACGGGTAGTGCAGCCCACTATGGCTACACCTTC. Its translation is CASTGSAAHYGYTF.

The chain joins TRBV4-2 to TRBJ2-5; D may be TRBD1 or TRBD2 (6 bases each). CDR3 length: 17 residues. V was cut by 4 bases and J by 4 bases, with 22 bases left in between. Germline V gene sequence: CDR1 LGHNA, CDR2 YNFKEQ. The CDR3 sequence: CASSPFGWGREGETQYF. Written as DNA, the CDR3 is TGTGCCAGCAGCCCGTTTGGATGGGGGCGGGAAGGAGAGACCCAGTACTTC.

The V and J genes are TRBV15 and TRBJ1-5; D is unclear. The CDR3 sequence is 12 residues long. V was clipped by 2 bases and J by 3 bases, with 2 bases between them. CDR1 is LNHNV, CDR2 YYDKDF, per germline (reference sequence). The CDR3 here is CATSRPNQPQHF. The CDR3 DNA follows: TGTGCCACCAGCAGACCCAATCAGCCCCAGCATTTT.

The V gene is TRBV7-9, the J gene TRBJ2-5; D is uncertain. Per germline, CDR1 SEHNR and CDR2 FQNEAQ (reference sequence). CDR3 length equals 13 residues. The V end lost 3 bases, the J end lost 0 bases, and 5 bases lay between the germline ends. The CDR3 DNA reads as TGTGCCAGCAGCTTGAACCACCAAGAGACCCAGTACTTC. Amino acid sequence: CASSLNHQETQYF.

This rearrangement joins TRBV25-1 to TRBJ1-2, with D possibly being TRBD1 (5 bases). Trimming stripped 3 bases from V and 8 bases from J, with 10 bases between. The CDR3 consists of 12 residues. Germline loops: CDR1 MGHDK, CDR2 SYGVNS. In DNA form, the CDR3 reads TGTGCCAGCAGTGACAGGGTGGGAGGCTACACCTTC. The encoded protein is CASSDRVGGYTF.

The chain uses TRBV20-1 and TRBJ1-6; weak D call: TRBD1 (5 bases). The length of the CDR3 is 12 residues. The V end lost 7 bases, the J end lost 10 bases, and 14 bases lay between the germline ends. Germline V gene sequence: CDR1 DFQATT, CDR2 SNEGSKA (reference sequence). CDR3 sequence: CSVPTGSSPLHF. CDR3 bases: TGCAGTGTTCCTACAGGCTCCTCACCCCTCCACTTT.

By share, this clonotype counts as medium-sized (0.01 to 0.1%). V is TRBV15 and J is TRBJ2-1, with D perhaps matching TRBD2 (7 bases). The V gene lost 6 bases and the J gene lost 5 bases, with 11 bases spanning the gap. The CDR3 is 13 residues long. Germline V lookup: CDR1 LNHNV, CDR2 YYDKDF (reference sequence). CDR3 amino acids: CATRGGGDNEQFF. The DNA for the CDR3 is TGTGCCACCAGGGGAGGGGGGGACAATGAGCAGTTCTTC.

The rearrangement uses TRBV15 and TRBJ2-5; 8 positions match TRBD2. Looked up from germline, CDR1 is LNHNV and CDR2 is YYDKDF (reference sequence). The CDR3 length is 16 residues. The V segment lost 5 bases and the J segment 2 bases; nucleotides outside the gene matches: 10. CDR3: CATSFQPLAEQETQYF. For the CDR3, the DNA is TGTGCCACCAGCTTTCAACCACTAGCGGAGCAAGAGACCCAGTACTTC.

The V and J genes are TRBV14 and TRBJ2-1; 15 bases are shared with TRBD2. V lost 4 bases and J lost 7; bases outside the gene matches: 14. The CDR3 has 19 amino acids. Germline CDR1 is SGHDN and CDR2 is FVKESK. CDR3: CASSRLLLGTSGGPNEQFF. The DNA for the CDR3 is TGTGCCAGCAGCCGTCTTCTACTTGGGACTAGCGGGGGGCCTAATGAGCAGTTCTTC.

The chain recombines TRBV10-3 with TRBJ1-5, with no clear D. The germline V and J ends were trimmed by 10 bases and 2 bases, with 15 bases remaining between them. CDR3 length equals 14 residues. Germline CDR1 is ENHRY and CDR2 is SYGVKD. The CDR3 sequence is CASRDLSGNQPQHF. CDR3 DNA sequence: TGTGCCAGCAGAGACCTATCTGGCAATCAGCCCCAGCATTTT.

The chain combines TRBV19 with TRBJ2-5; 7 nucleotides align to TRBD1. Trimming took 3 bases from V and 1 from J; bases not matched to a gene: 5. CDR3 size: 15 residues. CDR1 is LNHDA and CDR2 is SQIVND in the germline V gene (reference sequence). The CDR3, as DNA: TGTGCCAGTAGTATGTGGACAGGAGGCCAAGAGACCCAGTACTTC. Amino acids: CASSMWTGGQETQYF.

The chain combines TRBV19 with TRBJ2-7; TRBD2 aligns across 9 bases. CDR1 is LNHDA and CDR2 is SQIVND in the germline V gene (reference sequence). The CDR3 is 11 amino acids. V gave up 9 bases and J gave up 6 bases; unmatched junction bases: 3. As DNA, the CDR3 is TGTGCCAGCAGCGGGGGGCTCGAGCAGTACTTC. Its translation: CASSGGLEQYF.

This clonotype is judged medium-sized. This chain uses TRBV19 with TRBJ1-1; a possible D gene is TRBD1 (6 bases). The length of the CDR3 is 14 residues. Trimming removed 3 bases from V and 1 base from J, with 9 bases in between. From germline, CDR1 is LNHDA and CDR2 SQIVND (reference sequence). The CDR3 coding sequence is TGTGCCAGTAGTATGGGGGGGGCGAACACTGAAGCTTTCTTT. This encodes CASSMGGANTEAFF.

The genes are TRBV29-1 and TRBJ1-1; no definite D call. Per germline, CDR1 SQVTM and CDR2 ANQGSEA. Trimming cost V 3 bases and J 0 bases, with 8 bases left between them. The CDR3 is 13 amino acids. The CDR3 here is CSVDRQMNTEAFF. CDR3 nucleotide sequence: TGCAGCGTTGACCGGCAGATGAACACTGAAGCTTTCTTT.

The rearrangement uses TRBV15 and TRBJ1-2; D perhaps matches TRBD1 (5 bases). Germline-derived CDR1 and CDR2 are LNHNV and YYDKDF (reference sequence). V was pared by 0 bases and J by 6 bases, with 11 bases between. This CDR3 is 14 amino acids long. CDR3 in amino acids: CATSRDPKGDGYTF. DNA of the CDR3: TGTGCCACCAGCAGAGATCCGAAAGGGGATGGCTACACCTTC.

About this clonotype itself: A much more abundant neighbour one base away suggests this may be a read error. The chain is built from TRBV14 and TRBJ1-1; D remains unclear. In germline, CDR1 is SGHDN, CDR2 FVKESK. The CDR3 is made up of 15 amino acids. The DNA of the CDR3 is TGTGCCAGCAGCCAAGTTGCCGGGAGTAACACTGGAGCTTTCTTT. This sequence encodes CASSQVAGSNTGAFF.

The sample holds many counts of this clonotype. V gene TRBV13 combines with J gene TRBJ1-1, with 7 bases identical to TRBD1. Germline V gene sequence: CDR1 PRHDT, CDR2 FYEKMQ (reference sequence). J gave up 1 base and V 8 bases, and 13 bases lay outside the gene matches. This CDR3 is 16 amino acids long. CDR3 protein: CASRDRTGPSNTEAFF. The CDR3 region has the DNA TGTGCCAGCCGCGACCGGACAGGACCATCGAACACTGAAGCTTTCTTT.

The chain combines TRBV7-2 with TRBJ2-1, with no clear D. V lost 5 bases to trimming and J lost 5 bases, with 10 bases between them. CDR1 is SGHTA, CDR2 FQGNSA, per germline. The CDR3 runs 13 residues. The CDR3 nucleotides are TGTGCCAGCAGCGTTACTACAGACAATGAGCAGTTCTTC. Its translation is CASSVTTDNEQFF. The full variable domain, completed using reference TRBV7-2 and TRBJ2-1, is GAGVSQSPSNKVTEKGKDVELRCDPISGHTALYWYRQSLGQGLEFLIYFQGNSAPDKSGLPSDRFSAERTGGSVSTLTIQRTQQEDSAVYLCASSVTTDNEQFFGPGTRLTVL.

In nucleotides, the CDR3 is TGCGCCAGCAAGGCTCAGGGTCTTCAGCCCCAGCATTTT. Its protein is CASKAQGLQPQHF. The chain couples TRBV10-2 to TRBJ1-5, with D possibly TRBD1 on 5 matching bases. V was trimmed by 7 bases and J by 6 bases, leaving 13 bases between them. This CDR3 has 13 residues. Germline CDR1 reads WSHSY; CDR2 reads SAAADI.